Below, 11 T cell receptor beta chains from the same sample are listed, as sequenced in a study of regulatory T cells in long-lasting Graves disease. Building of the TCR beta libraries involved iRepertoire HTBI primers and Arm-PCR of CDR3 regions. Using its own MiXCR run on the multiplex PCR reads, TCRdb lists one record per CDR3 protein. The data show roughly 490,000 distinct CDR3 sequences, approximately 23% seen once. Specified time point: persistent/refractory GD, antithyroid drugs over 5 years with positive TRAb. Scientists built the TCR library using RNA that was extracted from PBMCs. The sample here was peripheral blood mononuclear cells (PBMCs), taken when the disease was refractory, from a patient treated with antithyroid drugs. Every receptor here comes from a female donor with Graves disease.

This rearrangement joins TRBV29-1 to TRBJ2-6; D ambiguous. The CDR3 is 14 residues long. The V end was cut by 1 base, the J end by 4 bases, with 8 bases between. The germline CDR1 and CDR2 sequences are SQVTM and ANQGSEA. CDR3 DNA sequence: TGCAGCGTTGAAGCGGCCGCCGGGGCCAACGTCCTGACTTTC. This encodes CSVEAAAGANVLTF. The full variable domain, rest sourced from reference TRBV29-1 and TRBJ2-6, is SAVISQKPSRDICQRGTSLTIQCQVDSQVTMMFWYRQQPGQSLTLIATANQGSEATYESGFVIDKFPISRPNLTFSTLTVSNMSPEDSSIYLCSVEAAAGANVLTFGAGSRLTVL.

CDR3 in amino acids: CASSHSTGRNTEAFF. The CDR3 bases are TGCGCCAGCAGCCATTCTACAGGGCGGAACACTGAAGCTTTCTTT. The chain uses TRBV4-1 and TRBJ1-1, with TRBD1 as a possible D gene (6 bases). CDR1 and CDR2 (germline): MGHRA, YSYEKL. The germline V and J ends were trimmed by 3 bases and 1 base, with 12 bases remaining between them. The CDR3 consists of 15 residues.

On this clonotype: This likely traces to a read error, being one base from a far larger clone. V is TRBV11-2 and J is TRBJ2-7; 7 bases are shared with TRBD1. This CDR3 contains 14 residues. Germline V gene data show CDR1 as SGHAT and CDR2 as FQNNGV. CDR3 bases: TGTGCCAGCAGCCCCGGGACAGAGGCCGCAGGAACGGGCTTC. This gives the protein CASSPGTEAAGTGF.

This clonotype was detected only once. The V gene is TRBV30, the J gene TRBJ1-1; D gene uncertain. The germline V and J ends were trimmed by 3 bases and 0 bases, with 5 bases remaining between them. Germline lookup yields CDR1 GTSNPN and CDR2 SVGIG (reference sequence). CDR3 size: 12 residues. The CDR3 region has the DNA TGTGCCTGGAGAATCCTGAACACTGAAGCTTTCTTT. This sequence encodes CAWRILNTEAFF.

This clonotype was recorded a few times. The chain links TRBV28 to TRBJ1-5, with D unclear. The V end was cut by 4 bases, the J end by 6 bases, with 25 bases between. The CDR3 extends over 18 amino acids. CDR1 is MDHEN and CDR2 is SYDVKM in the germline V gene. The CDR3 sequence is CASSSRHPLTSWGQPQHF. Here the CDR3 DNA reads TGTGCCAGCAGTTCCCGCCACCCTCTTACGTCTTGGGGTCAGCCCCAGCATTTT.

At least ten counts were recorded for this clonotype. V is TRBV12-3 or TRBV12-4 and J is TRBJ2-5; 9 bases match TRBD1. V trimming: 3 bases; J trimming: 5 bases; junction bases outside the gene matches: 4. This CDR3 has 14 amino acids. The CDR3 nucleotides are TGTGCCAGCAGTTTGATACAGGGGGCTGAGACCCAGTACTTC. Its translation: CASSLIQGAETQYF.

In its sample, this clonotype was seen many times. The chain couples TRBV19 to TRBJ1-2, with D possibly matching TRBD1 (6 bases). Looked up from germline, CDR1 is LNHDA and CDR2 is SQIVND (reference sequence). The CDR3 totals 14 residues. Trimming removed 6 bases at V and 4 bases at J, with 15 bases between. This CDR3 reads CASSRDTSIYGYTF. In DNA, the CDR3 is TGTGCCAGTAGCCGGGACACCTCCATCTATGGCTACACCTTC.

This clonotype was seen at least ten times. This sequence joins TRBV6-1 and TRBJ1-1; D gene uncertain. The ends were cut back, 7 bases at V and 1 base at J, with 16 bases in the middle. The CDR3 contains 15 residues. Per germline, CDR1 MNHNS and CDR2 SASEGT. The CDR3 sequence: CASNPSQVANTEAFF. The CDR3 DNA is TGTGCCAGCAACCCCAGCCAGGTAGCGAACACTGAAGCTTTCTTT.

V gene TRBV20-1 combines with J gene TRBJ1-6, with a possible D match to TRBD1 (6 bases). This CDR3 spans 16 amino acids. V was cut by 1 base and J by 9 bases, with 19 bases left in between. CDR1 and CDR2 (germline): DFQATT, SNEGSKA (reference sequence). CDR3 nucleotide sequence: TGCAGTGCTAGAGCTCAGGCGGGGACAACTTCTTCACCCCTCCACTTT. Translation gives CSARAQAGTTSSPLHF.

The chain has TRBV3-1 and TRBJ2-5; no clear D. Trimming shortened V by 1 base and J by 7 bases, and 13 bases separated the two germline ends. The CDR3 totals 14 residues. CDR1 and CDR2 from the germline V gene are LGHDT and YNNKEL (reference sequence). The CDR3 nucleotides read TGTGCCAGCAGCCAAGGCCACATCGGTGGGACCCAGTACTTC. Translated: CASSQGHIGGTQYF.

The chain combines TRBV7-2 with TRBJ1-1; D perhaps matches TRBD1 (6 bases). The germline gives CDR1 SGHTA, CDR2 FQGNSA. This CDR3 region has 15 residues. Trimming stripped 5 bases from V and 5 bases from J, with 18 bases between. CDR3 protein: CASSPLAGAGTEAFF. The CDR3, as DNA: TGTGCCAGCAGCCCACTGGCGGGGGCGGGTACTGAAGCTTTCTTT. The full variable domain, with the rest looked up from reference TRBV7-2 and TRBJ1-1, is GAGVSQSPSNKVTEKGKDVELRCDPISGHTALYWYRQSLGQGLEFLIYFQGNSAPDKSGLPSDRFSAERTGGSVSTLTIQRTQQEDSAVYLCASSPLAGAGTEAFFGQGTRLTVV.